The rows below give T cell receptor beta chains drawn from one sample of a study of shared clonotypes between healthy human individuals. Data came from immunoSEQ multiplex PCR; TCRdb stores just in-frame clones and leaves some out. The table shows over 850,000 clones, with roughly 74% occurring only once. The sequenced sample consisted of memory CD4+ T cells from PBMCs. Receptors were obtained from a man younger than 30 in good health. Some clones in this sample may be carry-over from other donors' samples. CDR3s include the opening cysteine and the closing phenylalanine or tryptophan. D genes are given only for firm matches. Some rows mark clone size as missing; the rest say once, few, many or name a class of expanded clone.

V,D,J,size,DNA,CDR3
TRBV4-2,TRBD2,TRBJ2-2,NA,TGTGCCAGCAGCAGTAGCGGGATAGACGGGGAGCTGTTTTTT,CASSSSGIDGELFF
TRBV5-1,TRBD1,TRBJ1-2,NA,TGCGCCAGCAGCCCCGGGACAGGGGGATTGCGGGACTACACCTTC,CASSPGTGGLRDYTF
TRBV28,TRBD1,TRBJ2-3,once,TGTGCCAGCACCATTGGACAGGCCCGGCTCGATACGCAGTATTTT,CASTIGQARLDTQYF
TRBV28,NA,TRBJ1-2,NA,TGTGCCAGCACCCCCCGAGTTCACTATGGCTACACCTTC,CASTPRVHYGYTF
TRBV2,NA,TRBJ2-3,NA,TGTGCCAGCAGTGAAGCGGCTAGCGCCGGCACAGATACGCAGTATTTT,CASSEAASAGTDTQYF
TRBV7-3,TRBD2,TRBJ2-3,NA,TGTGCCAGCAGCTCCTCGGGGGGGAGCACAGATACGCAGTATTTT,CASSSSGGSTDTQYF
TRBV18,TRBD1,TRBJ1-1,NA,TGTGCCAGCCGGGGACAGGGGGTCACTGAAGCTTTCTTT,CASRGQGVTEAFF
TRBV5-1,NA,TRBJ2-2,NA,TGCGCCAGCAGCGCCACAGGCGGGGAGCTGTTTTTT,CASSATGGELFF
TRBV10-3,TRBD2,TRBJ2-1,NA,TGTGCCATCAGTGGGACTAGCAATGAGCAGTTCTTC,CAISGTSNEQFF
TRBV9,TRBD2,TRBJ2-1,NA,TGTGCCAGCAGCGGGAGCGGGAGCTCCTACAATGAGCAGTTCTTC,CASSGSGSSYNEQFF
TRBV18,NA,TRBJ1-5,few,TGTGCCAGCTCAGATAGGGTTAGCAATCAGCCCCAGCATTTT,CASSDRVSNQPQHF
TRBV2,NA,TRBJ1-3,NA,TGTGCCACCGGACCGGTCTCTGGAAACACCATATATTTT,CATGPVSGNTIYF
TRBV5-4,NA,TRBJ2-7,NA,TGTGCCAGCAGCGCGGACTCCTACGAGCAGTACTTC,CASSADSYEQYF
TRBV11-2,NA,TRBJ2-7,NA,TGTGCCAGCAGCTTAGTGGTGGGTTACGAGCAGTACTTC,CASSLVVGYEQYF
TRBV7-2,TRBD1,TRBJ2-1,few,TGTGCCAGCAGCTGGGGACAGCACAATGAGCAGTTCTTC,CASSWGQHNEQFF
TRBV28,TRBD2,TRBJ2-7,once,TGTGCCAGCAGTTTGGGGACTACTACCTCCTACGAGCAGTACTTC,CASSLGTTTSYEQYF
TRBV5-1,NA,TRBJ1-1,NA,TGCGCCAGCAGCTTGGTTGGTGGGGGAGACACTGAAGCTTTCTTT,CASSLVGGGDTEAFF
TRBV11-2,TRBD2,TRBJ2-3,NA,TGTGCCAGCAGCACCCGGACTAGCGGGAGGTCAGATACGCAGTATTTT,CASSTRTSGRSDTQYF
TRBV7-3,NA,TRBJ1-1,NA,TGTGCCACCACAAACCACACTGAAGCTTTCTTT,CATTNHTEAFF
TRBV6-1,TRBD1,TRBJ2-5,NA,TGTGCCAGCAGTGGGAACAGGGGGTACCAAGAGACCCAGTACTTC,CASSGNRGYQETQYF
TRBV6-6,NA,TRBJ2-3,NA,TGTGCCACCGGAGTAGCGGACTACACAGATACGCAGTATTTT,CATGVADYTDTQYF
TRBV6-5,NA,TRBJ2-7,NA,TGTGCCAGCAGTCGTACCCTGAGCTCCTACGAGCAGTACTTC,CASSRTLSSYEQYF
TRBV9,TRBD2,TRBJ2-1,once,TGTGCCAGCAGCCCCCGGACTAGCTCCTACAATGAGCAGTTCTTC,CASSPRTSSYNEQFF
TRBV6-5,TRBD1,TRBJ2-2,NA,TGTGCCAGCAAAGGACAGGGGGCTAACACCGGGGAGCTGTTTTTT,CASKGQGANTGELFF
TRBV23-1,TRBD2,TRBJ2-1,NA,TGCGCCAGCAGTCAGGAAAGCTTTTTGGCTAGCGGGAGGGGACCCTACTACAATGAGCAGTTCTTC,CASSQESFLASGRGPYYNEQFF
TRBV5-1,NA,TRBJ2-4,NA,TGCGCCAGCAGCTTGCAGGGACTAGCCAAAAACATTCAGTACTTC,CASSLQGLAKNIQYF
TRBV11-3,NA,TRBJ1-3,NA,TGTGCCAGCAGCTTAGGGCACTCTGGAAACACCATATATTTT,CASSLGHSGNTIYF
TRBV7-2,NA,TRBJ1-4,NA,TGTGCCAGCAGCTTAACTTCCCCGGGTCACGAAAAACTGTTTTTT,CASSLTSPGHEKLFF
TRBV5-4,TRBD2,TRBJ2-5,NA,TGTGCCAGCAGCTCAAAACTAGCGGGGGAAGAGACCCAGTACTTC,CASSSKLAGEETQYF
TRBV11-2,NA,TRBJ2-4,NA,TGTGCCAGCAGCTCTATATCAGGAGCCCTGAGAAACATTCAGTACTTC,CASSSISGALRNIQYF